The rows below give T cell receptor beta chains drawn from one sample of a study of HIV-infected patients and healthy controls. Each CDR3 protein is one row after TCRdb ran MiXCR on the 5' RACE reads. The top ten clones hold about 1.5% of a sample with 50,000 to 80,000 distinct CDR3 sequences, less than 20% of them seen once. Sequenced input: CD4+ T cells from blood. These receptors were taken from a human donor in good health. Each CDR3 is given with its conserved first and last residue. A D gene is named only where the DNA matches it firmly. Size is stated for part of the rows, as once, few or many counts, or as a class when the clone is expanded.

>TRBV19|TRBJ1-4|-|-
TGTGCCAGTAGTACACCCCAGGGGCTATTTGAAAAACTGTTTTTT
CASSTPQGLFEKLFF
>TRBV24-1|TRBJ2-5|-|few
TGTGCCACCAGTGATTCAGGGGATGAGACCCAGTACTTC
CATSDSGDETQYF
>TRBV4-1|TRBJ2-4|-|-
TGCGCCAGCAGCCAAGGAGACCAAGCCAAAAACATTCAGTACTTC
CASSQGDQAKNIQYF
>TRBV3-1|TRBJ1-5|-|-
TGTGCCAGCAGCCAAGCGTGGGGGAATCAGCCCCAGCATTTT
CASSQAWGNQPQHF
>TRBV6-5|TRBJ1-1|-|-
TGTGCCAGCAGTTACTGGGTCCCTCGGCACAATCAGATGAACACTGAAGCTTTCTTT
CASSYWVPRHNQMNTEAFF
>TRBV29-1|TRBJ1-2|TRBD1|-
TGCAGTGCTACCCGGGACAGGGAAGATGGCTACACCTTC
CSATRDREDGYTF
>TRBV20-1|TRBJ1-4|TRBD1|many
TGCAGTGCCAACGAAGACAGGGTTCCTAATGAAAAACTGTTTTTT
CSANEDRVPNEKLFF
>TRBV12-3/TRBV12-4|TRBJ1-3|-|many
TGTGCCAGCAGTCCCGCCCGCACCATATATTTT
CASSPARTIYF
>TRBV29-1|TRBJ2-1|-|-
TGCAGCGCGCCCTTGGGGAATTACAATGAGCAGTTCTTC
CSAPLGNYNEQFF
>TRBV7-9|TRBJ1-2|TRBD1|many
TGTGCCAGCAGCCCAGGACAGGGAGACTATGGCTACACCTTC
CASSPGQGDYGYTF
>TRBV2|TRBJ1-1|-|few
TGTGCCAGCAGTGAAGCTGACACTGAAGCTTTCTTT
CASSEADTEAFF
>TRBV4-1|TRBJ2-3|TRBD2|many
TGCGCCAGCAGCCACCGCGGGGGGCGCACAGATACGCAGTATTTT
CASSHRGGRTDTQYF
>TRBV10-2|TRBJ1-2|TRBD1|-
TGCGCCAGCAAAAGACAGGGGGCGGATTATGGCTACACCTTC
CASKRQGADYGYTF